The 22 T cell receptor beta chains presented below share a single source sample, sequenced in a study of blood T cell repertoires in COVID-19. The method was immunoSEQ multiplex PCR; TCRdb's version includes in-frame clones alone and lacks a portion of them. The profile shows 250,000 to 350,000 clones, about nine tenths of them singletons. The material sequenced was peripheral blood. The receptors originated from a woman in her twenties or thirties with COVID-19, enrolled during active disease.

This chain links TRBV28 with TRBJ1-2; 10 bases are a match to TRBD1. The ends lost 5 bases at V and 5 bases at J; junction bases unmatched: 5. CDR1 is MDHEN and CDR2 is SYDVKM in the germline V gene. The CDR3 is 14 amino acids. The CDR3 protein is CASSVGTGVYGYTF. The CDR3 DNA follows: TGTGCCAGCAGTGTCGGGACAGGGGTTTATGGCTACACCTTC.

V is TRBV19 and J is TRBJ2-2; a possible D gene is TRBD2 (5 bases). Per germline, CDR1 LNHDA and CDR2 SQIVND (reference sequence). V was shortened by 6 bases and J by 6 bases, with 17 bases between the two germline ends. The CDR3 sequence is 15 residues long. This CDR3 is CASSDFASFSGELFF. Written as DNA, the CDR3 is TGTGCCAGTAGCGACTTCGCTAGCTTTTCCGGGGAGCTGTTTTTT.

This sequence joins TRBV28 and TRBJ1-2; D possibly corresponds to TRBD1 (6 bases). With 5 bases removed from V and 0 bases from J, the gap between germline ends came to 10 bases. The V gene's germline CDR1 is MDHEN and CDR2 SYDVKM. The CDR3 length is 14 residues. The CDR3: CASSPGTPNYGYTF. The DNA of the CDR3 is TGTGCCAGCAGTCCGGGGACACCTAACTATGGCTACACCTTC.

J is TRBJ1-1 and V is TRBV5-1, with D possibly TRBD1 on 5 matching bases. V lost 1 base and J lost 1, with 8 bases in between. From germline, CDR1 is SGHRS and CDR2 YFSETQ. This CDR3 has 14 residues. In nucleotides, the CDR3 is TGCGCCAGCAGCTTGCAACAGGAGAACACTGAAGCTTTCTTT. It translates to CASSLQQENTEAFF.

This sequence joins TRBV7-2 and TRBJ1-6, with 7 bases lining up with TRBD1. Germline values: CDR1 SGHTA, CDR2 FQGNSA. V gave up 6 bases and J gave up 3 bases; unmatched junction bases: 8. The CDR3 contains 16 residues. The CDR3 sequence: CASSRPTGFYNSPLHF. CDR3 nucleotides: TGTGCCAGCAGTCGCCCGACAGGGTTCTATAATTCACCCCTCCACTTT.

This CDR3 is CASSLSDSLNTEAFF. CDR3 bases: TGTGCCAGCAGCTTGAGTGACTCTTTGAACACTGAAGCTTTCTTT. This chain links TRBV5-6 with TRBJ1-1; D ambiguous. Trimming pared 1 base from V and 0 bases from J, leaving 10 bases between. CDR3 size: 15 residues. Germline loops: CDR1 SGHDT, CDR2 YYEEEE.

V usage is TRBV19 and J usage is TRBJ2-7; 11 nucleotides agree with TRBD2. The CDR3 consists of 13 residues. Germline lookup yields CDR1 LNHDA and CDR2 SQIVND (reference sequence). J was trimmed by 5 bases and V by 4 bases; bases with no gene match: 1. For the CDR3, the DNA is TGTGCCAGTAGTACGACTAGCGGGAACGAGCAGTACTTC. Its translation: CASSTTSGNEQYF.

The V gene is TRBV7-2, the J gene TRBJ2-3; 9 bases line up with TRBD2. Germline lookup yields CDR1 SGHTA and CDR2 FQGNSA. The CDR3 sequence is 16 residues long. The V and J ends lost 6 bases and 0 bases, in that order; junction bases with no gene match: 7. This chain's CDR3 is CASRRTSESSTDTQYF. In DNA form, the CDR3 reads TGTGCCAGCAGGCGGACTAGCGAGAGCAGCACAGATACGCAGTATTTT.

The chain is built from TRBV27 and TRBJ1-6; D possibly corresponds to TRBD1 (5 bases). In germline, CDR1 is MNHEY, CDR2 SMNVEV (reference sequence). The CDR3 length is 15 residues. V was trimmed by 7 bases and J by 5 bases, leaving 15 bases between them. The CDR3 DNA follows: TGTGCCAGCAAAGGGGAAAGGGTAGATAATTCACCCCTCCACTTT. Amino acids: CASKGERVDNSPLHF.

This chain joins TRBV18 and TRBJ1-1; D might be TRBD1 (6 bases). The CDR3 is 13 amino acids. The germline V gene encodes CDR1 KGHSH and CDR2 LQKENI. V lost 4 bases, J lost 5 bases, and 11 bases lay in between. CDR3 nucleotides: TGTGCCAGCTCACTTGGAACAGGGACTGAAGCTTTCTTT. It translates to CASSLGTGTEAFF.

With regard to this clone: The same CDR3 arises from other DNA sequences in this sample as well. V and J are TRBV18 and TRBJ1-2; TRBD1 agrees at 8 bases. Germline CDR1 KGHSH, CDR2 LQKENI. The CDR3 runs to 13 residues. The ends lost 3 bases at V and 7 bases at J; junction bases unmatched: 4. CDR3 sequence (DNA): TGTGCCAGCTCACCCGGACAGGGCGGTGGCTACACCTTC. Residues: CASSPGQGGGYTF.

This clone has only one observation. The chain couples TRBV19 to TRBJ2-3; TRBD1 agrees at 7 bases. This CDR3 contains 15 residues. Trimming took 8 bases from V and 4 from J; bases not matched to a gene: 12. CDR1 and CDR2 from the germline V gene are LNHDA and SQIVND (reference sequence). CDR3 in amino acids: CASGRPGQSPDTQYF. DNA for the CDR3: TGTGCCAGTGGACGCCCGGGACAGAGTCCAGATACGCAGTATTTT.

The chain is built from TRBV7-4 and TRBJ2-7, with D perhaps matching TRBD2 (6 bases). The CDR3 spans 11 residues. Germline V gives CDR1 SGHVT, CDR2 SQSDAQ. The CDR3 DNA follows: TGTGGGAAGGGACTCTCCTACGAGCAGTACTTC. Amino acid sequence: CGKGLSYEQYF.

The rearrangement uses TRBV19 and TRBJ1-1, with D hard to call. Germline CDR1 and CDR2: LNHDA and SQIVND (reference sequence). The V end was cut by 5 bases, the J end by 2 bases, with 15 bases between. The CDR3 runs to 15 residues. CDR3 sequence: CASSPTIPINTEAFF. In nucleotides, the CDR3 is TGTGCCAGTAGTCCCACGATCCCTATCAACACTGAAGCTTTCTTT.

J is TRBJ2-7 and V is TRBV11-2, with a tentative D call TRBD1 (5 bases). V gave up 5 bases and J gave up 5 bases, with 16 bases separating them. Germline CDR1 is SGHAT and CDR2 is FQNNGV. The CDR3 spans 14 residues. The CDR3 sequence is CASSPTSQGNEQYF. CDR3 bases: TGTGCCAGCAGCCCAACCAGCCAGGGTAACGAGCAGTACTTC.

This rearrangement joins TRBV29-1 to TRBJ1-1, with TRBD1 identical over 9 bases. CDR3 size: 14 residues. Germline CDR1 and CDR2: SQVTM and ANQGSEA. With 6 bases clipped from V and 1 base from J, the junction kept 6 bases outside the gene matches. CDR3 coding DNA: TGCAGCGTAGATCGGACAGGGGCGAACACTGAAGCTTTCTTT. This gives the protein CSVDRTGANTEAFF. The entire variable domain, with the rest obtained from reference TRBV29-1 and TRBJ1-1, is as follows: SAVISQKPSRDICQRGTSLTIQCQVDSQVTMMFWYRQQPGQSLTLIATANQGSEATYESGFVIDKFPISRPNLTFSTLTVSNMSPEDSSIYLCSVDRTGANTEAFFGQGTRLTVV.

This clone was counted between two and nine times. The rearrangement joins TRBV4-1 to TRBJ2-1; 9 bases are shared with TRBD2. V shed 1 base, J shed 10 bases, and the junction held 8 bases outside the gene matches. CDR1 and CDR2 (germline): MGHRA, YSYEKL. This CDR3 has 15 amino acids. Written as DNA, the CDR3 is TGCGCCAGCAGCCAAGCGGCGGGAGGGCCGGTCGAGCAGTTCTTC. This gives the protein CASSQAAGGPVEQFF.

The genes are TRBV6-4 and TRBJ1-1; possible D gene TRBD1, 6 bases. Germline-derived CDR1 and CDR2 are MRHNA and SNTAGT. The V and J ends lost 8 bases and 1 base respectively, with 14 bases between them. CDR3 length: 14 residues. The CDR3 nucleotides read TGTGCCAGCGCCCGGGACACAAGGAACACTGAAGCTTTCTTT. Its translation is CASARDTRNTEAFF.

This clone occurred a few times. The chain joins TRBV25-1 to TRBJ1-2; D ambiguous. The germline V gene has CDR1 MGHDK and CDR2 SYGVNS. Between the trimmed V and J ends, which lost 1 base and 2 bases, there was a span of 11 bases. This CDR3 is built from 15 residues. CDR3 nucleotides: TGTGCCAGCAGTGAATCTGGCGGATTAAACTATGGCTACACCTTC. Translating it yields CASSESGGLNYGYTF.

The chain combines TRBV4-1 with TRBJ1-2, with D maybe TRBD1 (5 bases). There are 14 residues in the CDR3. Germline-derived CDR1 and CDR2 are MGHRA and YSYEKL. Trimming removed 4 bases at V and 6 bases at J, with 15 bases between. CDR3 sequence: CASSPKVGADGYTF. The DNA of the CDR3 is TGCGCCAGCAGCCCAAAGGTAGGGGCGGATGGCTACACCTTC.

This rearrangement joins TRBV11-2 to TRBJ1-4; D unresolved. Trimming took off 3 bases at V and 7 bases at J, with 12 bases between the two ends. This CDR3 has 14 residues. The germline V gene encodes CDR1 SGHAT and CDR2 FQNNGV. In nucleotides, the CDR3 is TGTGCCAGCAGCTTCTACGGGGAAAGTGAAAAACTGTTTTTT. Residues: CASSFYGESEKLFF.

The chain joins TRBV30 to TRBJ1-4; the D is unclear. CDR1 is GTSNPN, CDR2 SVGIG, per germline (reference sequence). The CDR3 has 12 amino acids. Trimming stripped 4 bases from V and 5 bases from J, with 8 bases between. The CDR3 nucleotides read TGTGCCTGGACAATCCCAAATGAAAAACTGTTTTTT. The encoded protein is CAWTIPNEKLFF.